These T cell receptor beta chains were read from a single sample in a study of T cells in Graves' hyperthyroidism and ophthalmopathy. TCRdb reprocessed the multiplex PCR reads with MiXCR, giving one entry per CDR3 protein. The sample lists 500,000 to 650,000 distinct CDR3 sequences; 15% to 20% were seen once. Sequenced material: blood. All receptors derive from a man aged 40-49 years with Graves' ophthalmopathy. CDR3s include the opening cysteine and the closing phenylalanine or tryptophan. Each record gives: J gene, D gene, clone size, V gene, CDR3 protein, CDR3 DNA. D genes are given only for firm matches. Only some rows state a clone size, as once, few, many or a class for expanded clones.

J: TRBJ2-3
D: NA
size: many
V: TRBV6-1
CDR3: CASSSAGGTDTQYF
DNA: TGTGCCAGCAGTTCGGCAGGGGGCACAGATACGCAGTATTTT

J: TRBJ1-5
D: NA
size: few
V: TRBV19
CDR3: CASRPLVRSNQPQHF
DNA: TGTGCCAGTAGACCCCTTGTGCGATCCAATCAGCCCCAGCATTTT

J: TRBJ2-1
D: NA
size: few
V: TRBV30
CDR3: CAWSHGGPRDEQFF
DNA: TGTGCCTGGAGTCACGGGGGCCCCCGGGATGAGCAGTTCTTC

J: TRBJ1-5
D: NA
size: many
V: TRBV3-1
CDR3: CASSQDVSVPQHF
DNA: TGTGCCAGCAGCCAAGATGTATCGGTACCCCAGCATTTT

J: TRBJ2-1
D: TRBD2
size: many
V: TRBV7-9
CDR3: CASSLGEREGEQFF
DNA: TGTGCCAGCAGCTTAGGGGAGCGGGAGGGTGAGCAGTTCTTC

J: TRBJ2-3
D: TRBD1
size: many
V: TRBV5-1
CDR3: CASRVTGGDTDTQYF
DNA: TGCGCCAGCAGAGTGACAGGGGGGGACACAGATACGCAGTATTTT

J: TRBJ1-3
D: NA
size: NA
V: TRBV7-9
CDR3: CASSLASAGGNTIYF
DNA: TGTGCCAGCAGCTTAGCCTCGGCCGGGGGAAACACCATATATTTT

J: TRBJ1-2
D: NA
size: many
V: TRBV3-1
CDR3: CASSQEGGKWRYGYTF
DNA: TGTGCCAGCAGCCAAGAGGGGGGAAAGTGGCGATATGGCTACACCTTC

J: TRBJ2-5
D: NA
size: NA
V: TRBV3-1
CDR3: CASSQNSGTSETQYF
DNA: TGTGCCAGCAGCCAAAATTCTGGGACGAGTGAGACCCAGTACTTC

J: TRBJ1-1
D: NA
size: NA
V: TRBV6-1
CDR3: CASRARAGNTEAFF
DNA: TGTGCCAGCAGAGCGAGGGCGGGCAACACTGAAGCTTTCTTT

J: TRBJ1-2
D: TRBD1
size: NA
V: TRBV20-1
CDR3: CSALQGARGYTF
DNA: TGCAGTGCCCTACAGGGGGCCAGGGGCTACACCTTC

J: TRBJ2-2
D: NA
size: NA
V: TRBV20-1
CDR3: CSASGTGSANTGELFF
DNA: TGCAGTGCTAGTGGGACGGGTAGTGCGAACACCGGGGAGCTGTTTTTT

J: TRBJ2-7
D: NA
size: few
V: TRBV6-1
CDR3: CATRVNSYEQYF
DNA: TGTGCCACCCGCGTAAACTCCTACGAGCAGTACTTC

J: TRBJ2-7
D: TRBD1
size: NA
V: TRBV27
CDR3: CASSLGTGTGTEEQYF
DNA: TGTGCCAGCAGTCTGGGAACCGGGACAGGGACGGAGGAGCAGTACTTC

J: TRBJ2-6
D: NA
size: many
V: TRBV2
CDR3: CASSRFTSSGANVLTF
DNA: TGTGCCAGCAGTCGGTTCACGAGCTCTGGGGCCAACGTCCTGACTTTC

J: TRBJ2-5
D: NA
size: many
V: TRBV11-2
CDR3: CASSLHSLDTQETQYF
DNA: TGTGCCAGCAGCTTGCACTCTCTTGACACCCAAGAGACCCAGTACTTC

J: TRBJ2-5
D: NA
size: NA
V: TRBV6-1
CDR3: CASSGVETQYF
DNA: TGTGCCAGCAGTGGCGTCGAGACCCAGTACTTC

J: TRBJ2-7
D: TRBD2
size: many
V: TRBV28
CDR3: CASSFLGLAGERYEQYF
DNA: TGTGCCAGCAGTTTTCTTGGACTAGCGGGAGAGAGATACGAGCAGTACTTC

J: TRBJ2-7
D: TRBD1
size: many
V: TRBV27
CDR3: CASRRSDRGGYEQYF
DNA: TGTGCCAGCAGACGATCGGACAGGGGGGGCTACGAGCAGTACTTC

J: TRBJ1-2
D: NA
size: NA
V: TRBV20-1
CDR3: CSAPLGLEVDYGYTF
DNA: TGCAGTGCTCCCCTGGGTTTGGAGGTAGATTACGGCTACACCTTC

J: TRBJ2-3
D: TRBD2
size: few
V: TRBV5-5
CDR3: CASSPRTSLRADTQYF
DNA: TGTGCCAGCAGCCCCCGGACTAGCTTACGGGCAGATACGCAGTATTTT

J: TRBJ2-1
D: TRBD2
size: many
V: TRBV20-1
CDR3: CSADGDQSGNDEQFF
DNA: TGCAGTGCCGATGGGGATCAAAGCGGGAATGATGAGCAGTTCTTC

J: TRBJ1-1
D: NA
size: NA
V: TRBV27
CDR3: CASGRTNTEAFF
DNA: TGTGCCAGCGGGCGGACCAACACTGAAGCTTTCTTT

J: TRBJ1-1
D: TRBD1
size: NA
V: TRBV7-2
CDR3: CASSRPGAGGPEAFF
DNA: TGTGCCAGCAGCCGCCCGGGGGCAGGGGGCCCTGAAGCTTTCTTT

J: TRBJ2-1
D: NA
size: many
V: TRBV11-2
CDR3: CASSLSDNPRYNEQFF
DNA: TGTGCCAGCAGCTTATCCGACAATCCCCGATATAATGAGCAGTTCTTC

J: TRBJ2-5
D: TRBD1
size: many
V: TRBV18
CDR3: CASSPGTGEVETQYF
DNA: TGTGCCAGCTCACCAGGGACAGGGGAGGTGGAGACCCAGTACTTC

J: TRBJ2-7
D: TRBD2
size: NA
V: TRBV5-1
CDR3: CASSTTSGLDYSYEQYF
DNA: TGCGCCAGCAGCACGACTAGCGGGCTTGACTACTCCTACGAGCAGTACTTC

J: TRBJ2-5
D: TRBD1
size: many
V: TRBV2
CDR3: CASSDDRARETQYF
DNA: TGTGCCAGCAGCGACGACAGGGCGCGAGAGACCCAGTACTTC

J: TRBJ1-1
D: TRBD1
size: many
V: TRBV9
CDR3: CASSPKGAMNTEAFF
DNA: TGTGCCAGCAGCCCCAAGGGGGCCATGAACACTGAAGCTTTCTTT

J: TRBJ1-1
D: NA
size: many
V: TRBV2
CDR3: CASTLGGLNTEAFF
DNA: TGTGCCAGCACCCTTGGTGGACTTAACACTGAAGCTTTCTTT

J: TRBJ2-3
D: TRBD2
size: many
V: TRBV11-2
CDR3: CASSFSGSLSDTQYF
DNA: TGTGCCAGCAGCTTTAGCGGGAGTTTGTCAGATACGCAGTATTTT

J: TRBJ1-1
D: NA
size: NA
V: TRBV19
CDR3: CASSIGTEAFF
DNA: TGTGCCAGTAGTATTGGGACTGAAGCTTTCTTT

J: TRBJ2-3
D: NA
size: many
V: TRBV4-1
CDR3: CASSQERTDTDTQYF
DNA: TGCGCCAGCAGCCAAGAAAGGACTGACACAGATACGCAGTATTTT

J: TRBJ2-3
D: TRBD2
size: many
V: TRBV6-1
CDR3: CASSPRVGGADTQYF
DNA: TGTGCCAGCAGTCCTAGGGTGGGGGGGGCAGATACGCAGTATTTT

J: TRBJ2-1
D: TRBD1
size: few
V: TRBV20-1
CDR3: CSAPTGGSYNEQFF
DNA: TGCAGTGCTCCTACAGGGGGGTCCTACAATGAGCAGTTCTTC

J: TRBJ2-7
D: NA
size: many
V: TRBV7-9
CDR3: CASSPRLGQGIYEQYF
DNA: TGTGCCAGCAGCCCCCGGTTAGGGCAGGGGATCTACGAGCAGTACTTC

J: TRBJ2-1
D: TRBD2
size: many
V: TRBV3-1
CDR3: CASSQDASGGYNEQFF
DNA: TGTGCCAGCAGCCAAGACGCTAGCGGGGGATACAATGAGCAGTTCTTC

J: TRBJ2-3
D: NA
size: NA
V: TRBV2
CDR3: CASSDERVMVYF
DNA: TGTGCCAGCAGTGACGAGAGGGTGATGGTGTATTTT

J: TRBJ1-2
D: TRBD1
size: NA
V: TRBV18
CDR3: CASSPMDREAGGVYTF
DNA: TGTGCCAGCTCACCAATGGACAGGGAAGCAGGAGGGGTCTACACCTTC

J: TRBJ2-7
D: TRBD2
size: many
V: TRBV5-1
CDR3: CASSSRGGWDDSYEQYF
DNA: TGCGCCAGCAGCTCCCGGGGGGGATGGGACGATTCCTACGAGCAGTACTTC

J: TRBJ2-7
D: TRBD2
size: many
V: TRBV10-3
CDR3: CAISRLAGGLATYEQYF
DNA: TGTGCCATCAGTCGGTTAGCGGGGGGCCTAGCCACCTACGAGCAGTACTTC

J: TRBJ1-2
D: NA
size: NA
V: TRBV6-1
CDR3: CASSQESGTNYGYTF
DNA: TGTGCCAGCAGCCAAGAGTCCGGTACTAACTATGGCTACACCTTC

J: TRBJ2-7
D: TRBD2
size: NA
V: TRBV4-1
CDR3: CASSPTLGLAGGSYEQYF
DNA: TGCGCCAGCAGCCCTACCCTGGGACTAGCGGGAGGTTCCTACGAGCAGTACTTC

J: TRBJ1-4
D: NA
size: few
V: TRBV20-1
CDR3: CSAPGGNAMGKLFF
DNA: TGCAGTGCGCCGGGCGGTAACGCGATGGGAAAACTGTTTTTT

J: TRBJ1-1
D: NA
size: NA
V: TRBV29-1
CDR3: CSVEPPHRNTEAFF
DNA: TGCAGCGTTGAGCCCCCACACCGGAACACTGAAGCTTTCTTT

J: TRBJ2-5
D: NA
size: NA
V: TRBV12-3/TRBV12-4
CDR3: CASSFHSQETQYF
DNA: TGTGCCAGCAGTTTTCACAGCCAAGAGACCCAGTACTTC

J: TRBJ2-1
D: TRBD2
size: NA
V: TRBV27
CDR3: CASNSAPSGGGNEQFF
DNA: TGTGCCAGCAATTCCGCCCCTAGCGGGGGGGGCAATGAGCAGTTCTTC

J: TRBJ1-1
D: NA
size: few
V: TRBV12-3/TRBV12-4
CDR3: CASSPTELNTEAFF
DNA: TGTGCCAGCAGCCCGACGGAGCTGAACACTGAAGCTTTCTTT

J: TRBJ2-7
D: NA
size: NA
V: TRBV7-9
CDR3: CASTPGGDLGEQYF
DNA: TGTGCCAGCACCCCGGGCGGGGACCTAGGCGAGCAGTACTTC

J: TRBJ1-1
D: NA
size: few
V: TRBV6-1
CDR3: CASRRELKAFF
DNA: TGTGCCAGCAGAAGGGAGCTGAAAGCTTTCTTT

J: TRBJ2-3
D: TRBD2
size: few
V: TRBV13
CDR3: CASSPRSGITDTQYF
DNA: TGTGCCAGCAGCCCCCGGAGCGGGATCACAGATACGCAGTATTTT

J: TRBJ1-5
D: TRBD1
size: NA
V: TRBV20-1
CDR3: CSAKGGGRNQPQHF
DNA: TGCAGTGCTAAAGGGGGCGGACGAAATCAGCCCCAGCATTTT

J: TRBJ1-1
D: NA
size: many
V: TRBV7-2
CDR3: CASSREAMNTEAFF
DNA: TGTGCCAGCAGCCGGGAGGCCATGAACACTGAAGCTTTCTTT

J: TRBJ2-2
D: NA
size: few
V: TRBV12-5
CDR3: CASGLPRQALNGELFF
DNA: TGTGCTAGTGGTTTGCCCCGACAGGCGCTCAACGGGGAGCTGTTTTTT

J: TRBJ2-1
D: NA
size: few
V: TRBV27
CDR3: CASSLAAGPQNEQFF
DNA: TGTGCCAGCAGTTTAGCGGCAGGGCCCCAGAATGAGCAGTTCTTC

J: TRBJ2-7
D: NA
size: NA
V: TRBV13
CDR3: CASSGGQRRAKYEQYF
DNA: TGTGCCAGCAGCGGCGGGCAAAGGCGGGCCAAATACGAGCAGTACTTC

J: TRBJ1-4
D: NA
size: few
V: TRBV15
CDR3: CATSRTHLRGEKLFF
DNA: TGTGCCACCAGCAGAACCCATCTACGGGGGGAAAAACTGTTTTTT

J: TRBJ2-2
D: TRBD2
size: few
V: TRBV7-8
CDR3: CASSDPAGAKNTGELFF
DNA: TGTGCCAGCAGCGATCCAGCGGGGGCGAAAAACACCGGGGAGCTGTTTTTT

J: TRBJ2-3
D: NA
size: NA
V: TRBV20-1
CDR3: CSASVSDTQYF
DNA: TGCAGTGCTAGTGTCTCAGATACGCAGTATTTT

J: TRBJ1-6
D: NA
size: NA
V: TRBV6-1
CDR3: CASSEAGRNSPLHF
DNA: TGTGCCAGCAGTGAAGCGGGCAGGAATTCACCCCTCCACTTT